This T cell receptor (beta chain) was retrieved from a study of blood T cell repertoires in COVID-19. The data were produced by immunoSEQ multiplex PCR, yet TCRdb's version contains in-frame clones alone and is incomplete. The sample has about 200,000 clones; 65% to 90% are singletons. There are 17 residues in the CDR3. Trimming cost V 4 bases and J 0 bases, with 19 bases left between them. Germline CDR1 SGHDT, CDR2 YYEEEE. The clonotype originates from a human donor in a cohort sampled during active COVID-19. This chain joins TRBV5-6 and TRBJ1-1; a weak D match, TRBD1 (6 bases). Sequencing input: peripheral blood. In DNA form, the CDR3 reads TGTGCCAGCAGCCCCCTAGGGGGAGGGAGCATGAACACTGAAGCTTTCTTT. This gives the protein CASSPLGGGSMNTEAFF.